These 31 T cell receptor beta chains were sequenced from one sample in a study of blood T cell repertoires in COVID-19. Libraries were prepared by immunoSEQ multiplex PCR; TCRdb keeps only in-frame clonotypes and omits some of them. The sample has around 460,000 clones, around nine tenths seen once; the top ten hold 0.65% to 1%. Sample: peripheral blood. The receptors originated from a man between 18 and 35 years old with COVID-19, enrolled during active disease.

This clone was found many times. The V gene is TRBV6-4, the J gene TRBJ2-7; the match to TRBD1 covers 7 bases. The CDR3 totals 14 residues. Trimming at V came to 6 bases and at J to 6 bases, leaving 11 bases not matched to a gene. Germline CDR1 reads MRHNA; CDR2 reads SNTAGT. The CDR3: CASRQGSRASEQYF. The DNA of the CDR3 is TGTGCCAGCAGACAGGGGTCCCGGGCATCCGAGCAGTACTTC.

This chain links TRBV15 with TRBJ2-1; 14 nucleotides align to TRBD2. The ends lost 4 bases at V and 8 bases at J; junction bases unmatched: 4. The V gene's germline CDR1 is LNHNV and CDR2 YYDKDF (reference sequence). The CDR3 is 15 residues long. The CDR3 DNA is TGTGCCACCAGCACGTCGACTAGCGGGAGGGATGAGCAGTTCTTC. It codes for CATSTSTSGRDEQFF.

This chain joins TRBV24-1 and TRBJ2-4; 9 bases match TRBD1. This CDR3 has 13 residues. The germline CDR1 and CDR2 sequences are KGHDR and SFDVKD. The CDR3 coding sequence is TGTGGGGACAGGGACATAGCCAAAAACATTCAGTACTTC. This codes for CGDRDIAKNIQYF.

The rearrangement joins TRBV19 to TRBJ2-7, with D possibly being TRBD2 (5 bases). The CDR3 loop spans 14 amino acids. Trimming took 5 bases from V and 1 from J, leaving 12 bases between them. Germline CDR1 LNHDA, CDR2 SQIVND (reference sequence). Written as DNA, the CDR3 is TGTGCCAGTAGTCCGCGGACGGGATCCTACGAGCAGTACTTC. Amino acid sequence: CASSPRTGSYEQYF.

V is TRBV7-8 and J is TRBJ1-1, with D hard to call. The germline V gene encodes CDR1 SGHVS and CDR2 FQNEAQ. The CDR3 covers 14 residues. With 4 bases removed from V and 4 bases from J, the gap between germline ends came to 13 bases. The CDR3 sequence is CASSYRSGSTEAFF. The CDR3 DNA reads as TGTGCCAGCAGCTATCGGTCCGGGAGCACTGAAGCTTTCTTT.

This chain links TRBV18 with TRBJ2-3; D is possibly TRBD1 (6 bases). This CDR3 is 23 amino acids long. Germline V gene lookup returns CDR1 KGHSH and CDR2 LQKENI. Trimming pared 2 bases from V and 0 bases from J, leaving 33 bases between. Here the CDR3 reads CASSPSPPRPWGPWGTSTDTQYF. The DNA for the CDR3 is TGTGCCAGCTCACCAAGCCCGCCCCGTCCGTGGGGGCCGTGGGGTACTAGCACAGATACGCAGTATTTT.

The chain employs TRBV5-4 and TRBJ2-1, with 12 nucleotides matching TRBD2. Germline values: CDR1 SGHNT, CDR2 YYREEE (reference sequence). J lost 1 base, V lost 3 bases, and 11 bases had no gene match. The CDR3 consists of 19 residues. The CDR3 loop is CASSSALAGGRSSYNEQFF. The CDR3 coding sequence is TGTGCCAGCAGCTCAGCACTAGCGGGGGGCCGGTCTTCCTACAATGAGCAGTTCTTC.

The chain has TRBV4-1 and TRBJ2-2; TRBD1 agrees at 9 bases. Germline assignment: CDR1 MGHRA and CDR2 YSYEKL. The V and J ends lost 0 bases and 5 bases, in that order; junction bases with no gene match: 4. CDR3 size: 16 residues. Here the CDR3 DNA reads TGCGCCAGCAGCCAAGATCGGGGACAGGGAACCGGGGAGCTGTTTTTT. Amino acid sequence: CASSQDRGQGTGELFF.

The chain has TRBV29-1 and TRBJ2-1, with 7 bases lining up with TRBD2. Germline V gene data show CDR1 as SQVTM and CDR2 as ANQGSEA. The trim removed 3 bases at V and 2 bases at J, leaving 4 bases unmatched. CDR3 length equals 14 residues. CDR3 residues: CSVDPSGTYNEQFF. In DNA form, the CDR3 reads TGCAGCGTTGATCCTAGCGGAACCTACAATGAGCAGTTCTTC.

CDR3 bases: TGTGCCAGCACCCCGCGCGGAGGGGGGGGCGATGAAGCTTTCTTT. It encodes CASTPRGGGGDEAFF. The chain has TRBV5-4 and TRBJ1-1; tentative D call: TRBD1 (6 bases). V lost 6 bases and J 7 bases, leaving 22 bases between the germline ends. From germline, CDR1 is SGHNT and CDR2 YYREEE (reference sequence). The CDR3 has 15 residues.

This chain's CDR3 is CASRPGSTSGSQKQYF. The CDR3 nucleotides are TGTGCCAGCAGACCGGGGTCGACTAGCGGGAGTCAAAAGCAGTACTTC. The V gene is TRBV7-2, the J gene TRBJ2-7; 12 nucleotides agree with TRBD2. Germline-derived CDR1 and CDR2 are SGHTA and FQGNSA. This CDR3 region has 16 residues. J gave up 8 bases and V 6 bases, and 14 bases lay outside the gene matches.

The chain employs TRBV29-1 and TRBJ2-3; no clear D gene. Germline V gene lookup returns CDR1 SQVTM and CDR2 ANQGSEA. The CDR3 has 14 amino acids. The V end was cut by 8 bases, the J end by 2 bases, with 17 bases between. CDR3 coding DNA: TGCAGCCTCGCCGACGCTGGGCCCACAGATACGCAGTATTTT. Translation gives CSLADAGPTDTQYF.

The chain has TRBV3-1 (or the pseudogene TRBV3-2) and TRBJ2-7; TRBD2 matches 8 bases. Per germline, CDR1 LGHDT and CDR2 YNNKEL (reference sequence). The V gene end was trimmed by 1 base and the J gene end by 11 bases; junction bases not matched to a gene: 10. The CDR3 is 14 residues long. CDR3 sequence reads: CASSQVTVPGGEYF. As DNA, the CDR3 is TGTGCCAGCAGCCAAGTTACGGTGCCGGGGGGGGAGTACTTC.

This chain connects TRBV15 to TRBJ1-5, with D uncertain. The CDR3 runs to 14 residues. Germline loops: CDR1 LNHNV, CDR2 YYDKDF (reference sequence). Trimming removed 5 bases at V and 3 bases at J, with 11 bases between. CDR3 residues: CATSFGLHNQPQHF. CDR3 DNA: TGTGCCACCAGCTTTGGGCTACACAATCAGCCCCAGCATTTT.

The rearrangement uses TRBV6-1 and TRBJ2-7, with 11 bases that match TRBD2. Trimming at V came to 2 bases and at J to 0 bases, leaving 15 bases not matched to a gene. CDR1 is MNHNS, CDR2 SASEGT, per germline. The CDR3 extends over 20 amino acids. The CDR3 sequence: CASSEFLSGTSGFSSYEQYF. The CDR3 nucleotides read TGTGCCAGCAGTGAATTTCTTTCCGGGACTAGCGGCTTTAGCTCCTACGAGCAGTACTTC.

This chain joins TRBV11-3 and TRBJ2-5; D ambiguous. Trimming pared 6 bases from V and 4 bases from J, leaving 12 bases between. The germline V gene encodes CDR1 SGHNT and CDR2 YENEEA. The CDR3 consists of 13 residues. This CDR3 is CASSLGRLETQYF. The CDR3, as DNA: TGTGCCAGCAGTTTGGGTCGACTAGAGACCCAGTACTTC. The variable domain in full, completed from reference TRBV11-3 and TRBJ2-5, reads EAGVVQSPRYKIIEKKQPVAFWCNPISGHNTLYWYLQNLGQGPELLIRYENEEAVDDSQLPKDRFSAERLKGVDSTLKIQPAELGDSAVYLCASSLGRLETQYFGPGTRLLVL.

Comment on this clone: In the same sample, other DNA sequences code for this CDR3. The chain recombines TRBV12-3 or TRBV12-4 with TRBJ1-2; 9 bases agree with TRBD1. V trimming: 6 bases; J trimming: 8 bases; junction bases outside the gene matches: 7. The CDR3 is made up of 13 amino acids. Written as DNA, the CDR3 is TGTGCCAGCAGCCCGGACAGGGGCCGGGGCTACACCTTC. It encodes CASSPDRGRGYTF.

The V gene is TRBV19, the J gene TRBJ1-5; maybe TRBD1 (5 bases). Germline loops: CDR1 LNHDA, CDR2 SQIVND (reference sequence). This CDR3 contains 14 residues. Trimming left V 3 bases short and J 5 bases short, with 11 bases between. The CDR3 region is CASSMWGADQPQHF. The CDR3 bases are TGTGCCAGTAGTATGTGGGGCGCGGATCAGCCCCAGCATTTT.

V gene TRBV24-1 combines with J gene TRBJ2-2; D is perhaps TRBD2 (5 bases). With 4 bases removed from V and 6 bases from J, the gap between germline ends came to 11 bases. The germline CDR1 and CDR2 sequences are KGHDR and SFDVKD. The CDR3 extends over 14 amino acids. Written as DNA, the CDR3 is TGTGCCACCAGTGACCTTCCTAGCTCCGGGGAGCTGTTTTTT. Encoded protein: CATSDLPSSGELFF.

This rearrangement joins TRBV2 to TRBJ2-5, with 7 positions matching TRBD2. CDR1 and CDR2 from the germline V gene are SNHLY and FYNNEI. The CDR3 extends over 16 amino acids. V gave up 2 bases and J gave up 3 bases; unmatched junction bases: 9. The CDR3 here is CASSELGGRGKETQYF. The CDR3 region has the DNA TGTGCCAGCAGTGAATTGGGTGGGCGGGGGAAAGAGACCCAGTACTTC.

To note about this clone: One end of the junction does not line up with germline, which may come from a read error. In nucleotides, the CDR3 is TGTGCTAGTGGTTTGCGGACTAGCGGGGCCCCCTCCTGG. Encoded protein: CASGLRTSGAPSW. The rearrangement links TRBV12-5 to TRBJ2-7; 12 bases map to TRBD2. The CDR3 consists of 13 residues. CDR1 and CDR2 from the germline V gene are LGHNT and FRNRAP. Full variable domain (missing parts from reference TRBV12-5 and TRBJ2-7): DARVTQTPRHKVTEMGQEVTMRCQPILGHNTVFWYRQTMMQGLELLAYFRNRAPLDDSGMPKDRFSAEMPDATLATLKIQPSEPRDSAVYFCASGLRTSGAPSWGPGTRLTVT.

The chain recombines TRBV18 with TRBJ2-7, with D possibly TRBD2 on 6 matching bases. V was cut by 3 bases and J by 4 bases, with 13 bases left in between. Germline V gene sequence: CDR1 KGHSH, CDR2 LQKENI. The CDR3 is 14 residues long. The CDR3 is CASSPDYDEYEQYF. The CDR3 DNA reads TGTGCCAGCTCACCGGACTACGATGAATACGAGCAGTACTTC. The full variable domain, in which reference TRBV18 and TRBJ2-7 provide the parts outside the CDR3, is NAGVMQNPRHLVRRRGQEARLRCSPMKGHSHVYWYRQLPEEGLKFMVYLQKENIIDESGMPKERFSAEFPKEGPSILRIQQVVRGDSAAYFCASSPDYDEYEQYFGPGTRLTVT.

The chain recombines TRBV6-5 with TRBJ2-7; no clear D gene. The V end lost 2 bases, the J end lost 2 bases, and 10 bases lay between the germline ends. This CDR3 has 14 amino acids. CDR1 is MNHEY, CDR2 SVGAGI, per germline. The chain's CDR3 is CASSYTGSPYEQYF. CDR3 DNA sequence: TGTGCCAGCAGTTACACCGGGTCCCCCTACGAGCAGTACTTC.

The CDR3 spells CASSPGSGGEKLFF. Here the CDR3 DNA reads TGTGCCAGCAGTCCAGGTTCAGGCGGGGAAAAACTGTTTTTT. V gene TRBV7-9 combines with J gene TRBJ1-4; D is ambiguous. Germline V gene lookup returns CDR1 SEHNR and CDR2 FQNEAQ (reference sequence). Deletions cut 6 bases from V and 8 bases from J, with 16 bases between. The CDR3 has 14 amino acids. Full variable domain (rest looked up from reference TRBV7-9 and TRBJ1-4): DTGVSQNPRHKITKRGQNVTFRCDPISEHNRLYWYRQTLGQGPEFLTYFQNEAQLEKSRLLSDRFSAERPKGSFSTLEIQRTEQGDSAMYLCASSPGSGGEKLFFGSGTQLSVL.

The chain joins TRBV11-2 to TRBJ2-1; no clear D. Trimming pared 0 bases from V and 1 base from J, leaving 7 bases between. The CDR3 spans 15 residues. Germline CDR1 is SGHAT and CDR2 is FQNNGV. This chain's CDR3 is CASSLEGLSYNEQFF. Here the CDR3 DNA reads TGTGCCAGCAGCTTAGAGGGCCTATCCTACAATGAGCAGTTCTTC.

CDR3 nucleotides: TGTGCCAGCAGCGCGGGTCCACAAAGCTCCTACGAGCAGTACTTC. Its protein product is CASSAGPQSSYEQYF. The V and J genes are TRBV11-2 and TRBJ2-7; possible D gene TRBD2, 5 bases. The V end was cut by 5 bases, the J end by 0 bases, with 14 bases between. The V gene's germline CDR1 is SGHAT and CDR2 FQNNGV. This CDR3 contains 15 residues.

The CDR3 spells CASSLRGGGYEQYF. The CDR3 region has the DNA TGTGCCAGCAGCTTAAGGGGTGGTGGATACGAGCAGTACTTC. The V and J genes are TRBV13 and TRBJ2-7; a weak D match, TRBD1 (5 bases). The CDR3 consists of 14 residues. V lost 2 bases and J 4 bases, leaving 12 bases between the germline ends. The germline V gene has CDR1 PRHDT and CDR2 FYEKMQ (reference sequence).

This chain joins TRBV27 and TRBJ1-6; D gene unclear. The CDR3 consists of 13 residues. CDR1 and CDR2 (germline): MNHEY, SMNVEV (reference sequence). V was trimmed by 5 bases and J by 8 bases, leaving 10 bases between them. Written as DNA, the CDR3 is TGTGCCAGCAGTCATCGACGGGATTCACCCCTCCACTTT. Its protein is CASSHRRDSPLHF.

The V and J genes are TRBV6-1 and TRBJ2-6; D not certain. Trimming took 4 bases from V and 2 from J, leaving 12 bases between them. Germline CDR1 MNHNS, CDR2 SASEGT. The CDR3 length is 16 residues. The CDR3 here is CASSVSLFAGANVLTF. CDR3 nucleotides: TGTGCCAGCAGTGTGAGTCTATTTGCTGGGGCCAACGTCCTGACTTTC.

This clone has a single count. The V gene is TRBV18, the J gene TRBJ2-2; 7 bases agree with TRBD1. The germline V gene has CDR1 KGHSH and CDR2 LQKENI. The V and J ends lost 4 bases and 0 bases, in that order; junction bases with no gene match: 5. This CDR3 spans 16 amino acids. Here the CDR3 reads CASSLVGGSNTGELFF. CDR3 DNA: TGTGCCAGCTCACTAGTAGGGGGCTCGAACACCGGGGAGCTGTTTTTT.

The chain employs TRBV19 and TRBJ1-5; 8 nucleotides agree with TRBD1. The CDR3 runs 18 residues. CDR1 LNHDA and CDR2 SQIVND come from the germline V gene (reference sequence). J gave up 3 bases and V 3 bases, and 13 bases lay outside the gene matches. The DNA for the CDR3 is TGTGCCAGTAGTATCAGACAGGGGAGTTTACTCTTCAATCAGCCCCAGCATTTT. Translation gives CASSIRQGSLLFNQPQHF.